Listed below are T cell receptor beta chains from one sample, sequenced in a study of CD8 T cells in Susac syndrome. Each CDR3 protein is one row after TCRdb ran MiXCR on the immunoSEQ multiplex PCR reads. The data show 170,000 or so distinct CDR3 sequences, around 94% seen once. The specimen was CD4+ T cells from PBMCs. The receptors were gathered from a human donor with Susac syndrome. Both conserved end residues are part of each CDR3. The D gene is left open where the match is weak. The size of a clone is reported for some rows only, either as once, few or many, or as a class for expanded clones.

V gene	D gene	clone size	J gene	CDR3 protein	CDR3 DNA
TRBV5-1	.	.	TRBJ2-2	CASSLFSNTGELFF	TGCGCCAGCAGCTTGTTCTCCAACACCGGGGAGCTGTTTTTT
TRBV18	.	.	TRBJ2-3	CASSPMESDTQYF	TGTGCCAGCTCACCCATGGAGTCAGATACGCAGTATTTT
TRBV5-8	.	.	TRBJ2-1	CASGGGGYNEQFF	TGTGCCAGCGGGGGCGGGGGTTACAATGAGCAGTTCTTC
TRBV4-3	.	.	TRBJ2-6	CASSQAPLGDGANVLTF	TGCGCCAGCAGCCAAGCTCCCTTGGGCGATGGGGCCAACGTCCTGACTTTC
TRBV18	.	.	TRBJ1-5	CASSPPPGQPQHF	TGTGCCAGCTCACCACCGCCGGGTCAGCCCCAGCATTTT
TRBV20-1	.	.	TRBJ2-1	CSAPGLALDEQFF	TGCAGCGCCCCGGGGCTAGCGCTCGATGAGCAGTTCTTC
TRBV24-1	.	.	TRBJ2-1	CATSDGRDTYNEQFF	TGTGCCACCAGTGACGGGCGGGACACCTACAATGAGCAGTTCTTC
TRBV30	.	.	TRBJ1-1	CAWSVLVSGTEAFF	TGTGCCTGGAGTGTACTAGTGAGTGGCACTGAAGCTTTCTTT
TRBV20-1	.	.	TRBJ2-2	CSAAPLGDTGELFF	TGCAGTGCTGCTCCGTTGGGGGACACCGGGGAGCTGTTTTTT
TRBV28	TRBD2	.	TRBJ2-1	CASTNSGLAGTNEQFF	TGTGCCAGCACCAACTCGGGACTAGCGGGGACCAATGAGCAGTTCTTC
TRBV30	.	.	TRBJ2-1	CAWSVAGMYNEQFF	TGTGCCTGGAGTGTAGCCGGGATGTACAATGAGCAGTTCTTC
TRBV27	.	.	TRBJ2-7	CASSLSGPYEQYF	TGTGCCAGCAGTTTATCCGGGCCCTACGAGCAGTACTTC
TRBV2	.	.	TRBJ1-2	CASRPDYGYTF	TGTGCCAGCAGGCCGGACTATGGCTACACCTTC
TRBV7-9	.	.	TRBJ2-5	CASSLFETRETQYF	TGTGCCAGCAGCTTATTCGAGACGAGAGAGACCCAGTACTTC
TRBV5-6	.	.	TRBJ1-2	CASSLFNYGYTF	TGTGCCAGCAGCTTGTTTAACTATGGCTACACCTTC
TRBV5-8	.	.	TRBJ2-5	CASSLVQQETQYF	TGTGCCAGCAGCTTGGTGCAGCAAGAGACCCAGTACTTC
TRBV19	.	.	TRBJ1-1	CASRSTGGTEAFF	TGTGCCAGTAGGTCTACAGGAGGAACTGAAGCTTTCTTT
TRBV7-9	.	.	TRBJ2-6	CAIPGKGRNSGANVLTF	TGTGCCATCCCGGGGAAGGGGAGGAACTCTGGGGCCAACGTCCTGACTTTC
TRBV29-1	.	.	TRBJ1-5	CSVEEGGDQPQHF	TGCAGCGTTGAGGAGGGGGGCGATCAGCCCCAGCATTTT
TRBV6-5	.	.	TRBJ2-5	CASSYSNYQTQYF	TGTGCCAGCAGTTACTCGAATTACCAGACCCAGTACTTC
TRBV5-8	.	.	TRBJ1-1	CASSLRHKHTEAFF	TGTGCCAGCAGCCTGAGACACAAGCACACTGAAGCTTTCTTT
TRBV24-1	.	.	TRBJ2-6	CATSDWTVNSGANVLTF	TGTGCCACCAGTGACTGGACCGTTAACTCTGGGGCCAACGTCCTGACTTTC
TRBV28	.	.	TRBJ1-2	CASSFHRQGYTF	TGTGCCAGCAGTTTTCATCGGCAGGGCTACACCTTC
TRBV20-1	.	.	TRBJ1-4	CSAGGDTNEKLFF	TGCAGTGCTGGGGGAGATACTAATGAAAAACTGTTTTTT
TRBV7-9	.	.	TRBJ2-7	CASSLGNEQYF	TGTGCCAGCAGCTTAGGAAACGAGCAGTACTTC
TRBV28	.	once	TRBJ2-7	CASRGPPYGDSYEQYF	TGTGCCAGCAGGGGACCTCCTTACGGGGACTCCTACGAGCAGTACTTC
TRBV29-1	TRBD1	.	TRBJ1-6	CSVRTGGDSPLHF	TGCAGCGTAAGGACAGGGGGCGATTCACCCCTCCACTTT
TRBV12-3/TRBV12-4	TRBD2	.	TRBJ2-5	CASSPLTSGSGTQYF	TGTGCCAGCAGTCCCTTGACTAGCGGGAGCGGGACCCAGTACTTC
TRBV20-1	.	.	TRBJ2-1	CSARGGAGEQFF	TGCAGTGCTAGAGGGGGGGCAGGGGAGCAGTTCTTC
TRBV12-3/TRBV12-4	.	few	TRBJ2-3	CASGSDTQYF	TGTGCCAGCGGTTCAGATACGCAGTATTTT
TRBV30	.	.	TRBJ1-5	CAWSKGYSNQPQHF	TGTGCCTGGAGTAAAGGATATAGCAATCAGCCCCAGCATTTT
TRBV12-5	.	once	TRBJ2-2	CASGLRVLGELFF	TGTGCTAGTGGTCTCCGGGTCCTCGGGGAGCTGTTTTTT
TRBV3-1	.	.	TRBJ2-6	CASSQERGGAAGANVLTF	TGTGCCAGCAGCCAAGAGCGAGGGGGTGCTGCTGGGGCCAACGTCCTGACTTTC
TRBV5-6	.	once	TRBJ2-3	CASSLAGGADTQYF	TGTGCCAGCAGCTTGGCTGGCGGCGCAGATACGCAGTATTTT
TRBV7-8	TRBD2	.	TRBJ2-1	CASSVSGRVSNEQFF	TGTGCCAGCAGCGTTAGCGGGAGGGTGTCCAATGAGCAGTTCTTC
TRBV30	.	.	TRBJ2-7	CAWNRERGGSSYEQYF	TGTGCCTGGAACCGCGAGAGAGGGGGAAGCTCCTACGAGCAGTACTTC
TRBV7-9	TRBD1	.	TRBJ1-1	CASSLDYRGPNTEAFF	TGTGCCAGCAGCCTCGATTACAGGGGGCCGAACACTGAAGCTTTCTTT
TRBV7-2	.	.	TRBJ2-2	CASSLVTFGELFF	TGTGCCAGCAGCTTAGTAACCTTCGGGGAGCTGTTTTTT
TRBV20-1	.	.	TRBJ1-4	CSARGDGAGEKLFF	TGCAGTGCTAGAGGCGATGGGGCAGGGGAAAAACTGTTTTTT
TRBV28	TRBD1	.	TRBJ2-3	CASSLLWNRGVPDTQYF	TGTGCCAGCAGTTTGCTCTGGAACAGGGGAGTCCCAGATACGCAGTATTTT
TRBV5-1	.	.	TRBJ2-5	CASSLPEGWETQYF	TGCGCCAGCAGCTTGCCGGAGGGCTGGGAGACCCAGTACTTC
TRBV7-2	.	.	TRBJ2-3	CASSLGVALTDTQYF	TGTGCCAGCAGCTTAGGGGTAGCGCTCACAGATACGCAGTATTTT
TRBV4-2	.	.	TRBJ1-1	CASSTKDRSNTEAFF	TGTGCCAGCAGCACTAAGGACAGAAGTAACACTGAAGCTTTCTTT
TRBV20-1	.	.	TRBJ1-4	CSAVENEKLFF	TGCAGTGCGGTGGAAAATGAAAAACTGTTTTTT
TRBV20-1	.	.	TRBJ2-7	CSARGSPLRYEQYF	TGCAGTGCTAGAGGATCCCCGCTTCGCTACGAGCAGTACTTC
TRBV4-1	.	few	TRBJ1-4	CASSQDFRGAKEKLFF	TGCGCCAGCAGCCAAGACTTCCGGGGGGCTAAAGAAAAACTGTTTTTT
TRBV3-1	.	.	TRBJ1-3	CASSRSIFNTGNTIYF	TGTGCCAGCAGCCGTTCGATTTTTAATACAGGAAACACCATATATTTT
TRBV7-9	TRBD1	.	TRBJ2-4	CASSSTGGNIQYF	TGTGCCAGCAGCTCGACAGGGGGAAACATTCAGTACTTC
TRBV6-2/TRBV6-3	TRBD1	.	TRBJ1-2	CASSFRTGDYGYTF	TGTGCCAGCAGTTTCAGGACAGGGGACTATGGCTACACCTTC
TRBV29-1	.	.	TRBJ1-2	CSVVGLLPGGYTF	TGCAGCGTTGTGGGACTTCTACCGGGAGGCTACACCTTC
TRBV5-4	TRBD2	.	TRBJ2-1	CASSLVLAGNYNEQFF	TGTGCCAGCAGCTTGGTGTTAGCGGGCAATTACAATGAGCAGTTCTTC
TRBV10-3	.	.	TRBJ1-1	CAISESGGQNTEAFF	TGTGCCATCAGTGAGTCTGGTGGTCAGAACACTGAAGCTTTCTTT
TRBV19	TRBD1	once	TRBJ2-5	CATGQGGETQYF	TGTGCCACCGGACAGGGAGGAGAGACCCAGTACTTC
TRBV7-2	.	.	TRBJ2-6	CASSYPGSGANVLTF	TGTGCCAGCAGCTACCCAGGGTCGGGGGCCAACGTCCTGACTTTC